The 7 T cell receptor beta chains below come from one sample, sequenced in a study of blood T cells in healthy people across ages. It was with a sample-barcoded 5' primer and a J-beta primer mix that a second PCR of about 7 to 12 cycles was run. One entry per CDR3 protein, called by TCRdb with MiXCR from the 5' RACE reads. The table records fewer than 800,000 distinct CDR3 sequences, less than 40% of them present only once. Sequencing was carried out using blood. These receptors came from a woman at least 80 years old in good health.

This clonotype appeared many times. This may be a read error: a much more frequent sequence differs by one nucleotide. The chain uses TRBV12-3 or TRBV12-4 and TRBJ2-1; 8 positions match TRBD2. Matching the DNA end better, TRBJ2-7 makes the J call doubtful. The CDR3 covers 15 residues. Here the CDR3 reads CASSTQAGGLNEQYF. The CDR3 coding sequence is TGTGCCAGCAGCACTCAGGCGGGGGGCCTCAATGAGCAGTACTTC.

This clonotype was seen at least ten times. This chain connects TRBV4-1 to TRBJ1-2; 9 nucleotides agree with TRBD1. The germline V gene has CDR1 MGHRA and CDR2 YSYEKL. The CDR3 totals 14 residues. V gave up 2 bases and J gave up 5 bases; unmatched junction bases: 3. DNA of the CDR3: TGCGCCAGCAGCCAACAAGACAGGGGGTATGGCTACACCTTC. It codes for CASSQQDRGYGYTF.

For this clonotype: A read error may be the cause here, since a much bigger clone is one base away. The rearrangement links TRBV11-3 to TRBJ2-7, with TRBD2 matching over 7 bases. This CDR3 has 15 residues. After removal of 8 bases from V and 3 bases from J, the junction contained 13 bases not matched to a gene. Germline CDR1 reads SGHNT; CDR2 reads YENEEA. CDR3 nucleotide sequence: TGTGCCAGCGGTGCAGCTTCCGGGACTATCTACGAGCAGTACTTC. Translating it yields CASGAASGTIYEQYF.

In its sample, this clonotype was seen a few times. The chain employs TRBV18 and TRBJ2-7; 7 positions match TRBD2. The J segment lost 3 bases and the V segment lost 3 bases, leaving 5 bases of the junction unmatched. There are 14 residues in the CDR3. Germline CDR1 is KGHSH and CDR2 is LQKENI. CDR3: CASSPGRLGYEQYF. DNA of the CDR3: TGTGCCAGCTCACCCGGGAGGTTAGGCTACGAGCAGTACTTC. Variable domain in full (rest from reference TRBV18 and TRBJ2-7): NAGVMQNPRHLVRRRGQEARLRCSPMKGHSHVYWYRQLPEEGLKFMVYLQKENIIDESGMPKERFSAEFPKEGPSILRIQQVVRGDSAAYFCASSPGRLGYEQYFGPGTRLTVT.

This chain connects TRBV7-9 to TRBJ2-1; 7 nucleotides align to TRBD2. The J segment lost 5 bases and the V segment lost 8 bases, leaving 9 bases of the junction unmatched. This CDR3 is built from 14 residues. CDR1 and CDR2 (germline): SEHNR, FQNEAQ (reference sequence). The CDR3 DNA reads as TGTGCCAGCCGAGGGAGCGGGATCAACAATGAGCAGTTCTTC. Translating it yields CASRGSGINNEQFF.

Many counts were recorded for this clonotype. The chain is built from TRBV5-1 and TRBJ2-7; TRBD1 matches at 7 bases. Germline V gene sequence: CDR1 SGHRS, CDR2 YFSETQ. The CDR3 is made up of 16 amino acids. J lost 5 bases, V lost 4 bases, and 15 bases had no gene match. CDR3 nucleotide sequence: TGCGCCAGCAGCCCAAGTCTCACAGGGGCGATCGACGAGCAGTACTTC. Protein sequence: CASSPSLTGAIDEQYF.

This clonotype was picked up one time. This chain uses TRBV30 with TRBJ2-3, with 12 bases fitting TRBD1. Trimming cost V 3 bases and J 1 base; bases outside gene matches: 5. Germline values: CDR1 GTSNPN, CDR2 SVGIG (reference sequence). This CDR3 has 16 residues. DNA of the CDR3: TGTGCCTGGAGCGCAGGGACAGGGGGCGGCACAGATACGCAGTATTTT. It is translated as CAWSAGTGGGTDTQYF.